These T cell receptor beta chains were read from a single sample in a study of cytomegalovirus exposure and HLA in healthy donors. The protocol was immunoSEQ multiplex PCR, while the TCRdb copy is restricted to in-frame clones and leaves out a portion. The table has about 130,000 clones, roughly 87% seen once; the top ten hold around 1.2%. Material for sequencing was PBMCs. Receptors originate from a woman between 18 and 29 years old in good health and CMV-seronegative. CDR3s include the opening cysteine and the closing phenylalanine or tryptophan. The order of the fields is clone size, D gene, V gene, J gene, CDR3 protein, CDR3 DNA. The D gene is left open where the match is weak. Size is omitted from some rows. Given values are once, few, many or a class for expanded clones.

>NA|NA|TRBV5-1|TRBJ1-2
CASSLGDRSYGYTF
TGCGCCAGCAGCTTGGGAGACAGGTCCTATGGCTACACCTTC
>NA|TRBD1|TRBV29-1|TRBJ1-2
CSEGKTDRGLNYGYTF
TGCAGCGAGGGGAAAACGGACAGGGGGCTGAACTATGGCTACACCTTC
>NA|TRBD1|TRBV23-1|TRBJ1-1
CASSQSICTGGVDTEAFF
TGCGCCAGCAGTCAATCAATATGTACAGGGGGGGTGGACACTGAAGCTTTCTTT
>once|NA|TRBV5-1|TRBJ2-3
CASSPGDLDTQYF
TGCGCCAGCAGCCCGGGGGATCTGGATACGCAGTATTTT
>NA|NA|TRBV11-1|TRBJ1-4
CASSRAGNEKLFF
TGTGCCAGCAGCCGGGCGGGAAATGAAAAACTGTTTTTT
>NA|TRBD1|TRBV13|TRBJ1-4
CASSRTGLNEKLFF
TGTGCCAGCAGCCGGACAGGGTTAAATGAAAAACTGTTTTTT
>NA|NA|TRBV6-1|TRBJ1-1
CASTYRRQKNTEAFF
TGTGCCAGCACCTACCGAAGACAGAAGAACACTGAAGCTTTCTTT
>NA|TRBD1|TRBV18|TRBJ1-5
CASSPKKTGINQPQHF
TGTGCCAGCTCACCTAAAAAGACAGGGATAAATCAGCCCCAGCATTTT
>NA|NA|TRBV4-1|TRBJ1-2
CASSQDSGYGYTF
TGCGCCAGCAGCCAAGATTCGGGCTATGGCTACACCTTC
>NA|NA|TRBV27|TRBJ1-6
CASSLTPRQDYNSPLHF
TGTGCCAGCAGTTTAACACCGCGACAGGATTATAATTCACCCCTCCACTTT
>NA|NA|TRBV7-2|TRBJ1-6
CASSLESPRGLHF
TGTGCCAGCAGCTTAGAAAGCCCAAGAGGCCTCCACTTT
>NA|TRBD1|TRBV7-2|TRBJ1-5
CASSSTGLQPNQPQHF
TGTGCCAGCAGCTCGACAGGGCTCCAGCCCAATCAGCCCCAGCATTTT
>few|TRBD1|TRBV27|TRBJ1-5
CASSSRDRGNQPQHF
TGTGCCAGCAGCTCGAGGGACAGGGGGAATCAGCCCCAGCATTTT
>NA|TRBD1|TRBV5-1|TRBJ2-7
CASSPRTGTYEQYF
TGCGCCAGCAGCCCTAGGACAGGGACCTACGAGCAGTACTTC
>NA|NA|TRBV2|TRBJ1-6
CASSENLGGGNSPLHF
TGTGCCAGCAGTGAAAACCTCGGCGGGGGAAATTCACCCCTCCACTTT
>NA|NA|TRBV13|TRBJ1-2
CASTLRRGYTF
TGTGCCAGCACTCTCAGGCGTGGCTACACCTTC
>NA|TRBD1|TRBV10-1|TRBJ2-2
CASSGTGETGELFF
TGCGCCAGCAGCGGGACAGGGGAAACCGGGGAGCTGTTTTTT
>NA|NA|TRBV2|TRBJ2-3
CASSEAVRTDTQYF
TGTGCCAGCAGTGAAGCGGTGCGGACAGATACGCAGTATTTT
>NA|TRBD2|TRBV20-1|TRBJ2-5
CSGAGVETQYF
TGCAGTGGAGCGGGGGTAGAGACCCAGTACTTC
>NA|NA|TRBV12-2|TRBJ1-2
CASRLPIIGWGLYGYTF
TGTGCAAGTCGCTTACCTATCATCGGATGGGGCCTCTATGGCTACACCTTC
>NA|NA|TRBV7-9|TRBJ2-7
CASSGPFYEQYF
TGTGCCAGCAGCGGGCCTTTCTACGAGCAGTACTTC
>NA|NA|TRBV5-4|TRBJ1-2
CASRSGGGSDNYGYTF
TGTGCCAGCAGATCCGGTGGCGGGAGCGATAACTATGGCTACACCTTC
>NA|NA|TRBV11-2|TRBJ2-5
CASSLDRGETQYF
TGTGCCAGCAGCTTGGATAGAGGGGAGACCCAGTACTTC
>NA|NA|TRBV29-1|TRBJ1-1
CSVEPRTPGTEAFF
TGCAGCGTTGAGCCCCGGACACCAGGGACTGAAGCTTTCTTT
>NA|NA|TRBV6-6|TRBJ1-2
CASSYENYGYTF
TGTGCCAGCAGTTACGAGAATTATGGCTACACCTTC
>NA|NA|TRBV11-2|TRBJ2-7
CASSLTGYEQYF
TGTGCCAGCAGCTTAACTGGCTACGAGCAGTACTTC
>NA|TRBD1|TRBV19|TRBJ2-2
CASSIGGGGTGELFF
TGTGCCAGTAGTATAGGAGGGGGCGGGACCGGGGAGCTGTTTTTT
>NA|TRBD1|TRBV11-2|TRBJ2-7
CASSLDPLDRGRHEQYF
TGTGCCAGCAGCTTAGATCCCTTAGACAGGGGGCGGCACGAGCAGTACTTC
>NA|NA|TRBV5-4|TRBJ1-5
CASSLDPDQPQHF
TGTGCCAGCAGCTTGGATCCCGATCAGCCCCAGCATTTT
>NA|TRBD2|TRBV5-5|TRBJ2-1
CASSSGLAGGRLYNEQFF
TGTGCCAGCAGCTCGGGACTAGCGGGGGGGCGTCTTTACAATGAGCAGTTCTTC
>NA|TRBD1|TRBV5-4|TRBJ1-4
CASSSLAGTGTEKLFF
TGTGCCAGCAGCTCACTAGCCGGGACAGGGACTGAAAAACTGTTTTTT
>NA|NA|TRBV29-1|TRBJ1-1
CSVPGDTEAFF
TGCAGCGTGCCAGGGGACACTGAAGCTTTCTTT
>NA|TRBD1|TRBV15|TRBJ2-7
CATSPGTDPTYEQYF
TGTGCCACCAGCCCCGGGACAGACCCAACCTACGAGCAGTACTTC
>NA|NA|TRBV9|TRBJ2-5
CASSVDLETQYF
TGTGCCAGCAGCGTAGATCTGGAGACCCAGTACTTC
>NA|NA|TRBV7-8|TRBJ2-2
CASTRSTAANTGELFF
TGTGCCAGCACCAGAAGCACGGCGGCGAACACCGGGGAGCTGTTTTTT
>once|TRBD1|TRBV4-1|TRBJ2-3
CANRQGLSTDTQYF
TGCGCCAATCGACAGGGTTTAAGCACAGATACGCAGTATTTT
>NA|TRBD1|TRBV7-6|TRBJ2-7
CASSSGQGKDEQYF
TGTGCCAGCAGCTCGGGACAGGGCAAGGACGAGCAGTACTTC
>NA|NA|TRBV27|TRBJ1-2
CASSPGTLVDYGYTF
TGTGCCAGCAGCCCCGGGACACTCGTTGACTATGGCTACACCTTC
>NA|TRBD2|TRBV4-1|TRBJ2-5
CASSQVGGRGGTQYF
TGCGCCAGCAGCCAAGTTGGAGGGCGGGGGGGGACCCAGTACTTC
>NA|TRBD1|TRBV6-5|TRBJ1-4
CASSYPRTGQEKLFF
TGTGCCAGCAGTTACCCCCGGACAGGGCAGGAAAAACTGTTTTTT
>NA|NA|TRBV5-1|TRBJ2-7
CASSLAYTSLGEQYF
TGCGCCAGCAGCTTGGCCTATACTAGCCTCGGCGAGCAGTACTTC
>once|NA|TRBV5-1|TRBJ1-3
CASSAQSGSGNTIYF
TGCGCCAGCAGCGCCCAGTCTGGCTCTGGAAACACCATATATTTT
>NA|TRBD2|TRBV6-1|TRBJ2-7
CASSFGGTNSYEQYF
TGTGCCAGCAGTTTCGGGGGGACTAACTCCTACGAGCAGTACTTC